Presented here are 3 T cell receptor beta chains from one specimen sequenced in a study of shared clonotypes between healthy human individuals. Produced via immunoSEQ multiplex PCR; TCRdb's table is partial and in-frame only. In the table there are around 2.1 million clones, around 95% of which are singletons. The sequenced sample was naive CD4+ T cells sorted from blood. As for subset: CD45RA+ positively selected. The source of these receptors is a man younger than 30 in good health.

This clone showed up just once. This rearrangement joins TRBV10-3 to TRBJ1-1; D remains ambiguous. Trimming took 7 bases from V and 7 from J, leaving 19 bases between them. There are 14 residues in the CDR3. Per germline, CDR1 ENHRY and CDR2 SYGVKD. The CDR3 nucleotides are TGTGCCATCAACGATGGCACCGAGGAGGATGAAGCTTTCTTT. It translates to CAINDGTEEDEAFF.

The V call is TRBV2, the J call TRBJ1-2; D is unresolved. Germline V lookup: CDR1 SNHLY, CDR2 FYNNEI. This CDR3 has 15 residues. V lost 4 bases, J lost 2 bases, and 14 bases lay in between. CDR3 in amino acids: CASSVSRGLNYGYTF. CDR3 in DNA: TGTGCCAGCAGTGTGTCGCGGGGTTTGAACTATGGCTACACCTTC.

This clone was seen only once. The chain employs TRBV5-1 and TRBJ2-7; 8 bases are shared with TRBD2. The germline gives CDR1 SGHRS, CDR2 YFSETQ. The CDR3 spans 16 residues. After removal of 0 bases from V and 2 bases from J, the junction contained 7 bases not matched to a gene. The CDR3 reads CASSLASGGGTYEQYF. CDR3 coding DNA: TGCGCCAGCAGCTTGGCCTCGGGCGGGGGGACCTACGAGCAGTACTTC.